This TCR beta chain is from a study of blood T cell repertoires in COVID-19. In the study overall: The analysed material was cDNA or gDNA that came from T cells, B-cell-depleted T cells, or PBMCs.

This clone was found a few times. Germline values: CDR1 SGHAT, CDR2 FQNNGV. The ends were cut back, 4 bases at V and 4 bases at J, with 14 bases in the middle. This CDR3 comprises 15 residues. Per the original data handling: Using reference gene primer amplification, nucleated cell counts were estimated. The method was immunoSEQ multiplex PCR; TCRdb's version includes in-frame clones alone and lacks a portion of them. V and J calls plus clone size are reproduced from that table; the DNA served to infer D and trimming. Altogether approximately 230,000 clones are present, 65% to 85% being singletons, with the ten largest covering roughly 4.2%.

The rearrangement joins TRBV11-2 to TRBJ1-5; D is undetermined. The clonotype was recovered from a woman between 40 and 55 years old with active or convalescent COVID-19. Sequencing used peripheral blood. Here the CDR3 reads CASSSLFGWNQPQHF. CDR3 in DNA: TGTGCCAGCAGCTCCTTATTCGGGTGGAATCAGCCCCAGCATTTT.